This T cell receptor (beta chain) was observed in a study of T cell repertoires in cytomegalovirus infection. Study summary: Shared public TCR beta signatures pointed to both CMV infection and a matching HLA type.

From the reads, TCRdb called clonotypes with MiXCR, one entry per CDR3 protein. This sample carries roughly 860,000 distinct CDR3 sequences, around a third of them seen once, and the ten largest clones take around 12%. Details on this clonotype: Its target is unknown.

Between the trimmed V and J ends, which lost 3 bases and 11 bases, there was a span of 11 bases. CDR1 SGHVT and CDR2 SQSDAQ come from the germline V gene. This CDR3 has 11 residues. The genes are TRBV7-4 and TRBJ2-7, with a possible D match to TRBD1 (6 bases). This TCR derives from a human donor in good health (CMV status not recorded). Some clones in this sample may be carry-over from other donors' samples. The sample was cultured CD8+ T cells from PBMCs, taken from culture after CMV antigen stimulation. The CDR3 DNA reads TGTGCCAGCAGCTTCCGGGACAAAGAGTACTTC. Amino acid sequence: CASSFRDKEYF.